The clone carrying this TCR beta chain has a handful of counts. The antigen remains undetermined. The data belong to a study of blood T cells in healthy people across ages. Regarding the study as a whole: With unsorted PBMCs, a conclusive comparison of naive versus antigen-experienced cells was not possible. Among T cells, TCR beta diversity per million cells dropped roughly linearly as age rose.

Primed by a sample-barcoded 5' primer and a J-beta primer mix, a second PCR proceeded for 7 to 11 cycles. TCRdb reprocessed the 5' RACE reads via MiXCR and lists one record per CDR3 protein. Of about 720,000 distinct CDR3 sequences listed, about a fifth are singletons. This CDR3 comprises 15 residues. With V trimmed by 0 bases and J by 8 bases, 6 bases remained unmatched. The germline V gene has CDR1 SGDLS and CDR2 YYNGEE. The source is a man between 65 and 79 years old in good health. The sequencing input was blood. The chain carries TRBV9 and TRBJ2-1; 9 bases fit TRBD2. CDR3 sequence: CASSVVASGNYEQFF. The CDR3 region has the DNA TGTGCCAGCAGCGTAGTGGCTAGCGGGAATTATGAGCAGTTCTTC.